This T cell receptor (beta chain) originates from a study of cytomegalovirus exposure and HLA in healthy donors. A remark on this clone: Antigen: not known.

PCR amplification relied on 60 Vbeta primers (plus 13 Jbeta primers). The data were produced by immunoSEQ multiplex PCR, yet TCRdb's version contains in-frame clones alone and is incomplete. The sample carries 150,000 to 200,000 clones, more than 70% recorded once. Study observations and caveats: According to a later analysis, most TCR beta chains associated with CMV appeared HLA-restricted. Presence/absence analyses treated sequencing depth as roughly uniform across donors. According to reports, the classifier identified cytomegalovirus status with high specificity and sensitivity. Rarity marked most TCR sequences, yet some public TCRs occurred in many donors.

Germline CDR1 reads MDHEN; CDR2 reads SYDVKM. Trimming cost V 3 bases and J 7 bases, with 12 bases left between them. The length of the CDR3 is 13 residues. This TCR was recovered from a man aged 18 to 30 in good health and CMV-seropositive. Material: PBMCs. J is TRBJ1-1 and V is TRBV28; D call uncertain. The CDR3 spells CASSLPGLNEAFF. Written as DNA, the CDR3 is TGTGCCAGCAGTTTGCCCGGGTTAAATGAAGCTTTCTTT.